The 15 T cell receptor beta chains below were found in one sample sequenced in a study of STAT5B mutations in CD4+ large granular lymphocyte leukemia. The data were produced by immunoSEQ multiplex PCR, yet TCRdb's version contains in-frame clones alone and is incomplete. The sample shows approximately 19,000 clones, roughly 65% of them seen only once. The source material was CD4+ T cells from blood buffy coats. These receptor sequences come from a human donor in good health.

The genes are TRBV7-9 and TRBJ1-5, with D uncertain. Trimming cost V 5 bases and J 4 bases, with 12 bases left between them. Germline loops: CDR1 SEHNR, CDR2 FQNEAQ (reference sequence). The CDR3 sequence is 14 residues long. CDR3 in amino acids: CASSPRWDNQPQHF. CDR3 in DNA: TGTGCCAGCAGCCCCCGTTGGGATAATCAGCCCCAGCATTTT.

The chain is built from TRBV7-3 and TRBJ2-5; 11 positions agree with TRBD2. J gave up 4 bases and V 5 bases, and 6 bases lay outside the gene matches. Per germline, CDR1 SGHTA and CDR2 FQGTGA. The CDR3 consists of 15 residues. CDR3: CASSVAGGPRETQYF. CDR3 coding DNA: TGTGCCAGCAGCGTAGCGGGAGGGCCTAGAGAGACCCAGTACTTC.

The rearrangement links TRBV6-5 to TRBJ1-2, with 8 bases that match TRBD1. There are 13 residues in the CDR3. CDR1 is MNHEY, CDR2 SVGAGI, per germline. The ends lost 6 bases at V and 7 bases at J; junction bases unmatched: 7. DNA for the CDR3: TGTGCCAGCAGACAGCAGGGGGCGCCTGGCTACACCTTC. Translating gives CASRQQGAPGYTF.

There are a few counts of this clone. CDR3 sequence (DNA): TGTGCCAGCAGTTTGCCCGGGGAGCTGTTTTTT. It yields the protein CASSLPGELFF. V gene TRBV2 combines with J gene TRBJ2-2; D not certain. The CDR3 spans 11 residues. The V end lost 5 bases, the J end lost 6 bases, and 4 bases lay between the germline ends. Per germline, CDR1 SNHLY and CDR2 FYNNEI.

The chain combines TRBV7-2 with TRBJ1-4; possible D gene TRBD1, 5 bases. Trimming stripped 5 bases from V and 10 bases from J, with 14 bases between. CDR1 is SGHTA and CDR2 is FQGNSA in the germline V gene. The CDR3 sequence is 13 residues long. The CDR3 DNA reads TGTGCCAGCAGCCCAGGGACGGGGAGAAAACTGTTTTTT. Encoded protein: CASSPGTGRKLFF.

The chain uses TRBV25-1 and TRBJ2-5; either TRBD1 or TRBD2 may fit D (5 bases each). This CDR3 is 15 amino acids long. Germline V gives CDR1 MGHDK, CDR2 SYGVNS. V was trimmed by 4 bases and J by 5 bases, leaving 17 bases between them. This chain's CDR3 is CASSAGTRAGETQYF. The CDR3 nucleotides are TGTGCCAGCAGTGCGGGGACCCGAGCAGGGGAGACCCAGTACTTC.

This clone was seen a single time. V gene TRBV5-6 combines with J gene TRBJ2-1; a weak D match, TRBD1 (7 bases). Germline CDR1 is SGHDT and CDR2 is YYEEEE. There are 14 residues in the CDR3. V lost 2 bases and J 7 bases, leaving 13 bases between the germline ends. DNA of the CDR3: TGTGCCAGCAGCTTATACAGGGGAGGAAATGAGCAGTTCTTC. The encoded protein is CASSLYRGGNEQFF.

In nucleotides, the CDR3 is TGTGCCAGTAGTGGACGGATCCAAGAGACCCAGTACTTC. Translating gives CASSGRIQETQYF. The rearrangement joins TRBV19 to TRBJ2-5; D is unclear. There are 13 residues in the CDR3. The germline gives CDR1 LNHDA, CDR2 SQIVND (reference sequence). V was cut by 5 bases and J by 1 base, with 8 bases left in between.

This clone was counted between two and nine times. The chain recombines TRBV20-1 with TRBJ1-1; the match to TRBD1 covers 10 bases. This CDR3 is 11 amino acids long. Germline CDR1 is DFQATT and CDR2 is SNEGSKA (reference sequence). Trimming cost V 6 bases and J 10 bases; bases outside gene matches: 5. CDR3 DNA: TGCAGTGCCCAGGGACAGGGGTCAGCTTTCTTT. Its translation: CSAQGQGSAFF.

This chain uses TRBV5-1 with TRBJ2-4; a weak D match, TRBD2 (6 bases). Looked up from germline, CDR1 is SGHRS and CDR2 is YFSETQ. The length of the CDR3 is 15 residues. V was shortened by 1 base and J by 2 bases, with 10 bases between the two germline ends. This CDR3 reads CASSLYAGSKNIQYF. CDR3 bases: TGCGCCAGCAGCTTGTATGCGGGGTCCAAAAACATTCAGTACTTC.

There are a few counts of this clone. The chain uses TRBV15 and TRBJ1-6, with D possibly being TRBD1 (6 bases). V was shortened by 8 bases and J by 14 bases, with 22 bases between the two germline ends. The CDR3 runs to 14 residues. Germline V CDR1 and CDR2: LNHNV, YYDKDF (reference sequence). Written as DNA, the CDR3 is TGTGCCACCCGCCCCCGGGACATAGGGGGTACCCTCCACTTT. It codes for CATRPRDIGGTLHF.

This sequence joins TRBV9 and TRBJ2-4, with D possibly being TRBD1 (6 bases). Germline loops: CDR1 SGDLS, CDR2 YYNGEE. The CDR3 runs 18 residues. The V end was cut by 4 bases, the J end by 0 bases, with 20 bases between. This CDR3 is CASSSRLDRTGAKNIQYF. The CDR3 nucleotides read TGTGCCAGCAGCTCCCGCCTCGACAGGACTGGAGCCAAAAACATTCAGTACTTC.

This rearrangement joins TRBV5-6 to TRBJ2-1; D not certain. The CDR3 spans 16 residues. Germline V gene data show CDR1 as SGHDT and CDR2 as YYEEEE. Trimming removed 2 bases at V and 0 bases at J, with 12 bases between. The CDR3 DNA sequence: TGTGCCAGCAGCTTCCGTCGGGCCAGCTCCTACAATGAGCAGTTCTTC. Translated, it gives CASSFRRASSYNEQFF. Together with reference TRBV5-6 and TRBJ2-1, the CDR3 gives the full variable domain: DAGVTQSPTHLIKTRGQQVTLRCSPKSGHDTVSWYQQALGQGPQFIFQYYEEEERQRGNFPDRFSGHQFPNYSSELNVNALLLGDSALYLCASSFRRASSYNEQFFGPGTRLTVL.

The chain employs TRBV2 and TRBJ2-7; D may correspond to TRBD1 or TRBD2 (6 bases each). The germline gives CDR1 SNHLY, CDR2 FYNNEI. This CDR3 region has 15 residues. Trimming stripped 6 bases from V and 5 bases from J, with 20 bases between. CDR3 sequence (DNA): TGTGCCAGCAGGGGCCCCGGTCGGGGGCAAAACGAGCAGTACTTC. Translated, it gives CASRGPGRGQNEQYF. The entire variable domain, with the rest obtained from reference TRBV2 and TRBJ2-7, is as follows: EPEVTQTPSHQVTQMGQEVILRCVPISNHLYFYWYRQILGQKVEFLVSFYNNEISEKSEIFDDQFSVERPDGSNFTLKIRSTKLEDSAMYFCASRGPGRGQNEQYFGPGTRLTVT.

This clone was seen once. This chain connects TRBV7-2 to TRBJ2-3; D not certain. With 2 bases removed from V and 0 bases from J, the gap between germline ends came to 12 bases. The V gene's germline CDR1 is SGHTA and CDR2 FQGNSA. This CDR3 has 16 amino acids. CDR3 DNA sequence: TGTGCCAGCAGCTTAACCACCTTGCGTAGCACAGATACGCAGTATTTT. Its protein is CASSLTTLRSTDTQYF. Combining the CDR3 with reference TRBV7-2 and TRBJ2-3 gives the whole variable domain GAGVSQSPSNKVTEKGKDVELRCDPISGHTALYWYRQSLGQGLEFLIYFQGNSAPDKSGLPSDRFSAERTGGSVSTLTIQRTQQEDSAVYLCASSLTTLRSTDTQYFGPGTRLTVL.